These 19 T cell receptor beta chains share one sample of origin, sequenced in a study of T cell repertoires in cytomegalovirus infection. TCRdb re-called the reads through MiXCR, storing one row per CDR3 protein. The sample holds 150,000 to 200,000 distinct CDR3 sequences, around 14% seen once. The sequenced sample was PBMCs. These receptors all stem from a human donor in good health (CMV status not recorded). Some clones in this sample may be carry-over from other donors' samples.

J is TRBJ2-3 and V is TRBV6-2 or TRBV6-3; the D is unclear. V was pared by 2 bases and J by 4 bases, with 13 bases between. Germline V gene data show CDR1 as MNHEY and CDR2 as SVGEGT. This CDR3 is 15 amino acids long. The CDR3 coding sequence is TGTGCCAGCAGTTACCACTCCGGACCAGCAGATACGCAGTATTTT. Amino acid sequence: CASSYHSGPADTQYF.

A few counts support this clonotype. The gene calls are TRBV2 and TRBJ2-7, with a possible D match to TRBD2 (6 bases). The CDR3 is 13 residues long. The V end was cut by 3 bases, the J end by 6 bases, with 12 bases between. Germline CDR1 is SNHLY and CDR2 is FYNNEI. The CDR3 bases are TGTGCCAGCAGTGAGGAGGGTTTAGGCGAGCAGTACTTC. It codes for CASSEEGLGEQYF.

In this sample, this clonotype turned up many times. This sequence joins TRBV7-2 and TRBJ2-5, with 11 bases that match TRBD2. The CDR3 runs 16 residues. CDR1 is SGHTA and CDR2 is FQGNSA in the germline V gene. The ends lost 1 base at V and 7 bases at J; junction bases unmatched: 8. CDR3 in DNA: TGTGCCAGCAGCTTAGAAGTAGCGGGAGGGGGAGTGACCCAGTACTTC. It translates to CASSLEVAGGGVTQYF.

This clonotype has at least ten counts. This chain joins TRBV7-3 and TRBJ2-1, with D possibly TRBD2 on 5 matching bases. Germline-derived CDR1 and CDR2 are SGHTA and FQGTGA. V lost 0 bases to trimming and J lost 6 bases, with 6 bases between them. The CDR3 is made up of 13 amino acids. CDR3 DNA: TGTGCCAGCAGCTTAACTAGCGTCAATGAGCAGTTCTTC. It yields the protein CASSLTSVNEQFF.

This clonotype was counted ten times or more. The V gene is TRBV7-6, the J gene TRBJ2-6, with D maybe TRBD1 (5 bases). This CDR3 is 15 amino acids long. V was pared by 2 bases and J by 3 bases, with 8 bases between. Per germline, CDR1 SGHVS and CDR2 FNYEAQ. The CDR3 DNA is TGTGCCAGCAGCTTACCAGGGAATGGGGCCAACGTCCTGACTTTC. This sequence encodes CASSLPGNGANVLTF.

Points on this clonotype: A junction boundary mismatches the germline segment, possibly from a read error. The rearrangement uses TRBV5-1 and TRBJ1-2; D unresolved. Germline CDR1 SGHRS, CDR2 YFSETQ. The CDR3 totals 13 residues. CDR3 sequence (DNA): TGCGCCAGCAGCTTGGTCCAGAGGGAAGGCTACACTTTC. As protein: CASSLVQREGYTF.

At least ten counts were recorded for this clonotype. CDR3 DNA sequence: TGTGCCAGCAGCTCCGACAGGGCGTCTGGAAACACCATATATTTT. Residues: CASSSDRASGNTIYF. V usage is TRBV7-2 and J usage is TRBJ1-3; 7 bases fit TRBD1. The CDR3 runs 15 residues. Trimming removed 4 bases from V and 1 base from J; junction bases left unmatched: 4. Per germline, CDR1 SGHTA and CDR2 FQGNSA. Looking up the rest from reference TRBV7-2 and TRBJ1-3 gives the full variable domain: GAGVSQSPSNKVTEKGKDVELRCDPISGHTALYWYRQSLGQGLEFLIYFQGNSAPDKSGLPSDRFSAERTGGSVSTLTIQRTQQEDSAVYLCASSSDRASGNTIYFGEGSWLTVV.

There are many counts of this clonotype. The rearrangement joins TRBV7-2 to TRBJ1-4, with no clear D. With 1 base removed from V and 8 bases from J, the gap between germline ends came to 8 bases. This CDR3 is built from 13 residues. Per germline, CDR1 SGHTA and CDR2 FQGNSA. The chain's CDR3 is CASSLVRGEKLFF. As DNA, the CDR3 is TGTGCCAGCAGCTTAGTCCGTGGCGAAAAACTGTTTTTT. Full variable domain (remainder filled in from reference TRBV7-2 and TRBJ1-4): GAGVSQSPSNKVTEKGKDVELRCDPISGHTALYWYRQSLGQGLEFLIYFQGNSAPDKSGLPSDRFSAERTGGSVSTLTIQRTQQEDSAVYLCASSLVRGEKLFFGSGTQLSVL.

Only one count was recorded for this clonotype. The chain combines TRBV14 with TRBJ2-3; perhaps TRBD1 as D (5 bases). The germline V gene has CDR1 SGHDN and CDR2 FVKESK. Trimming took 4 bases from V and 4 from J, leaving 15 bases between them. The CDR3 consists of 15 residues. The CDR3 DNA reads TGTGCCAGCAGCCCGCCCGCCAGGGCTCCAGATACGCAGTATTTT. Amino acid sequence: CASSPPARAPDTQYF.

About this clonotype itself: A much bigger clone sits one base away, suggesting this may be a read error. The V gene is TRBV18, the J gene TRBJ2-5; the D gene is possibly TRBD1 (5 bases). The CDR3 extends over 13 amino acids. In germline, CDR1 is KGHSH, CDR2 LQKENI. With 6 bases removed from V and 7 bases from J, the gap between germline ends came to 15 bases. The CDR3 here is CASSTGGLVTQYF. The CDR3 bases are TGTGCCAGCTCCACAGGCGGTTTAGTGACCCAGTACTTC.

The CDR3 nucleotides read TGTGCCAGCAAACGGGCTCTCTACGAGCAGTACTTC. It yields the protein CASKRALYEQYF. The V gene is TRBV28, the J gene TRBJ2-7; D is unclear. V was trimmed by 7 bases and J by 3 bases, leaving 10 bases between them. CDR3 length: 12 residues. CDR1 MDHEN and CDR2 SYDVKM come from the germline V gene.

The chain recombines TRBV28 with TRBJ2-7; 7 positions match TRBD2. J gave up 4 bases and V 7 bases, and 10 bases lay outside the gene matches. The V gene's germline CDR1 is MDHEN and CDR2 SYDVKM. The CDR3 has 14 amino acids. CDR3 sequence: CASTTGEGGYEQYV. CDR3 nucleotide sequence: TGTGCCAGCACCACGGGAGAGGGAGGGTACGAGCAGTACGTC.

The table lists this clonotype with many counts. The chain has TRBV7-2 and TRBJ2-1, with 11 nucleotides matching TRBD2. Germline CDR1 reads SGHTA; CDR2 reads FQGNSA. The J segment lost 12 bases and the V segment lost 2 bases, leaving 6 bases of the junction unmatched. CDR3 size: 14 residues. CDR3 sequence: CASSLSSGGTPQFF. The CDR3 bases are TGTGCCAGCAGCTTATCTAGCGGGGGGACCCCGCAGTTCTTC.

The chain recombines TRBV6-5 with TRBJ1-1; the D is unclear. Germline values: CDR1 MNHEY, CDR2 SVGAGI. Trimming stripped 5 bases from V and 0 bases from J, with 13 bases between. The CDR3 sequence is 15 residues long. CDR3 sequence: CASSRPARMNTEAFF. CDR3 coding DNA: TGTGCCAGCAGTCGTCCCGCTAGAATGAACACTGAAGCTTTCTTT.

This clonotype was picked up a small number of times. V usage is TRBV25-1 and J usage is TRBJ2-7, with 10 bases fitting TRBD1. The CDR3 extends over 15 amino acids. The J segment lost 7 bases and the V segment lost 4 bases, leaving 10 bases of the junction unmatched. Germline V lookup: CDR1 MGHDK, CDR2 SYGVNS. This CDR3 reads CASSAPGQGPREQYF. CDR3 nucleotide sequence: TGTGCCAGCAGTGCACCGGGACAGGGGCCTAGGGAGCAGTACTTC.

In this sample, this clonotype turned up many times. This chain connects TRBV28 to TRBJ2-7; the D is unclear. CDR1 is MDHEN and CDR2 is SYDVKM in the germline V gene. The CDR3 has 12 amino acids. The V and J ends lost 2 bases and 2 bases respectively, with 4 bases between them. The CDR3 region has the DNA TGTGCCAGCAGTTTAAGAACCTACGAGCAGTACTTC. It yields the protein CASSLRTYEQYF.

This clonotype came up many times. V is TRBV18 and J is TRBJ1-1; D not resolved. Germline V gene data show CDR1 as KGHSH and CDR2 as LQKENI. Deletions cut 6 bases from V and 3 bases from J, with 14 bases between. The CDR3 totals 14 residues. CDR3 sequence (DNA): TGTGCCAGCTCTCTCCAGGTGTTCGACACTGAAGCTTTCTTT. Protein: CASSLQVFDTEAFF. Filled out from reference TRBV18 and TRBJ1-1, the complete variable domain reads NAGVMQNPRHLVRRRGQEARLRCSPMKGHSHVYWYRQLPEEGLKFMVYLQKENIIDESGMPKERFSAEFPKEGPSILRIQQVVRGDSAAYFCASSLQVFDTEAFFGQGTRLTVV.

This clonotype was counted many times. The chain uses TRBV7-2 and TRBJ2-3, with D maybe TRBD2 (5 bases). This CDR3 is built from 14 residues. V gave up 4 bases and J gave up 3 bases, with 11 bases separating them. Germline assignment: CDR1 SGHTA and CDR2 FQGNSA. Here the CDR3 DNA reads TGTGCCAGCAGCTCTGGGCGGGCTACAGATACGCAGTATTTT. Its translation: CASSSGRATDTQYF.

This clonotype was detected ten times or more. V is TRBV28 and J is TRBJ2-2; D is uncertain. The germline V gene has CDR1 MDHEN and CDR2 SYDVKM. This CDR3 spans 15 amino acids. Trimming took off 6 bases at V and 2 bases at J, with 13 bases between the two ends. CDR3 in amino acids: CASSSVVLNTGELFF. In DNA form, the CDR3 reads TGTGCCAGCAGCTCGGTGGTCCTAAACACCGGGGAGCTGTTTTTT. The complete variable domain, with remaining parts taken from reference TRBV28 and TRBJ2-2, reads DVKVTQSSRYLVKRTGEKVFLECVQDMDHENMFWYRQDPGLGLRLIYFSYDVKMKEKGDIPEGYSVSREKKERFSLILESASTNQTSMYLCASSSVVLNTGELFFGEGSRLTVL.